These 21 T cell receptor beta chains were all obtained from the same sample, sequenced in a study of T cells in Graves' hyperthyroidism and ophthalmopathy. Amplification of TCR beta CDR3 regions was performed using RNA transcripts as template. Carried out on the TCR CDR3, a first-round RT-PCR used the HTBI primer set. MiXCR, applied by TCRdb to the multiplex PCR reads, yields one record per CDR3 protein. The table has a few hundred thousand distinct CDR3 sequences, approximately 15% seen once. The specimen sequenced was blood. The receptors here all came from a man aged 30 to 39 with Graves' hyperthyroidism that later progressed to Graves' ophthalmopathy.

This sequence joins TRBV6-2 or TRBV6-3 and TRBJ1-3; the D is unclear. Germline-derived CDR1 and CDR2 are MNHEY and SVGEGT. V dropped 2 bases and J dropped 0 bases, with 8 bases sitting between them. This CDR3 is 15 amino acids long. The CDR3 DNA reads TGTGCCAGCAGTTACGGCCGCCGCTCTGGAAACACCATATATTTT. It translates to CASSYGRRSGNTIYF.

This clonotype was seen just once. The rearrangement uses TRBV19 and TRBJ2-1; TRBD1 matches at 10 bases. This CDR3 region has 14 residues. The V gene's germline CDR1 is LNHDA and CDR2 SQIVND (reference sequence). V was pared by 7 bases and J by 6 bases, with 6 bases of the junction left unmatched. CDR3: CASTGTGAFNEQFF. The CDR3 bases are TGTGCCAGTACCGGGACAGGGGCTTTCAATGAGCAGTTCTTC.

The chain uses TRBV4-2 and TRBJ1-5; TRBD1 might be the D (5 bases). Trimming removed 6 bases from V and 0 bases from J, with 12 bases in between. The CDR3 loop spans 15 amino acids. Germline V gives CDR1 LGHNA, CDR2 YNFKEQ. The CDR3 protein is CASRRGLNSNQPQHF. CDR3 coding DNA: TGTGCCAGCAGACGGGGCTTAAATAGCAATCAGCCCCAGCATTTT.

This clonotype showed up many times. J is TRBJ1-5 and V is TRBV11-2, with D hard to call. Germline loops: CDR1 SGHAT, CDR2 FQNNGV. The CDR3 consists of 13 residues. Trimming took off 3 bases at V and 6 bases at J, with 9 bases between the two ends. The CDR3 region has the DNA TGTGCCAGCAGCTTGACCGGTGGTCAGCCCCAGCATTTT. This encodes CASSLTGGQPQHF.

A few counts support this clonotype. The chain employs TRBV4-1 and TRBJ1-1; tentatively, D is TRBD1 (5 bases). V lost 0 bases to trimming and J lost 8 bases, with 13 bases between them. This CDR3 has 14 amino acids. Per germline, CDR1 MGHRA and CDR2 YSYEKL. CDR3 sequence: CASSQEPGSREAFF. The DNA of the CDR3 is TGCGCCAGCAGCCAAGAACCAGGGTCTCGAGAAGCTTTCTTT.

This clonotype has ten or more counts. The chain carries TRBV12-3 or TRBV12-4 and TRBJ1-6; 9 bases are shared with TRBD1. V lost 5 bases to trimming and J lost 9 bases; unmatched junction nucleotides: 8. The CDR3 runs 15 residues. Here the CDR3 DNA reads TGTGCCAGCAGTCACTGGACAGGGGAAGGTTCACCCCTCCACTTT. Translated, it gives CASSHWTGEGSPLHF.

The V and J genes are TRBV5-1 and TRBJ2-1; D perhaps matches TRBD1 (7 bases). V gave up 2 bases and J gave up 4 bases, with 16 bases separating them. The CDR3 has 16 residues. Germline CDR1 reads SGHRS; CDR2 reads YFSETQ. The DNA for the CDR3 is TGCGCCAGCAGCTTATTAGGCAGGGGGGAGTACAATGAGCAGTTCTTC. Encoded protein: CASSLLGRGEYNEQFF. The variable domain in full, with the rest retrieved from reference TRBV5-1 and TRBJ2-1, is KAGVTQTPRYLIKTRGQQVTLSCSPISGHRSVSWYQQTPGQGLQFLFEYFSETQRNKGNFPGRFSGRQFSNSRSEMNVSTLELGDSALYLCASSLLGRGEYNEQFFGPGTRLTVL.

This clonotype showed up many times. The chain couples TRBV7-9 to TRBJ2-1, with TRBD1 matching 7 bases. Losses at the gene ends were 3 bases for V and 10 bases for J; bases not matched to a gene: 9. Per the germline V gene, CDR1 is SEHNR and CDR2 is FQNEAQ (reference sequence). This CDR3 region has 14 residues. The DNA of the CDR3 is TGTGCCAGCAGCTTGGCAAACAGGGGTAGGGAGCAGTTCTTC. Protein sequence: CASSLANRGREQFF.

The genes are TRBV9 and TRBJ2-2, with a possible D match to TRBD1 (6 bases). With 6 bases removed from V and 5 bases from J, the gap between germline ends came to 8 bases. The V gene's germline CDR1 is SGDLS and CDR2 YYNGEE. There are 12 residues in the CDR3. The CDR3 coding sequence is TGTGCCAGCAAACAGGGAACCGGGGAGCTGTTTTTT. Its translation is CASKQGTGELFF.

This clonotype was detected once. The chain joins TRBV7-9 to TRBJ2-1; 9 nucleotides match TRBD2. Germline loops: CDR1 SEHNR, CDR2 FQNEAQ (reference sequence). The CDR3 is 15 residues long. After removal of 3 bases from V and 8 bases from J, the junction contained 8 bases not matched to a gene. The CDR3 loop reads CASSLGLAYTDEQFF. The CDR3 nucleotides are TGTGCCAGCAGCTTGGGACTAGCCTACACCGATGAGCAGTTCTTC.

This clonotype was counted many times. The chain links TRBV11-1 to TRBJ2-3; TRBD1 agrees at 7 bases. Germline V gene data show CDR1 as SGHAT and CDR2 as FQDESV (reference sequence). V gave up 1 base and J gave up 2 bases; unmatched junction bases: 3. The CDR3 covers 15 residues. DNA of the CDR3: TGTGCCAGCAGCTTAGAGGGGGCCTACACAGATACGCAGTATTTT. The encoded protein is CASSLEGAYTDTQYF.

Regarding this clonotype: One end of the junction does not line up with germline, which may come from a read error. The rearrangement links TRBV7-8 to TRBJ2-7; 7 bases fit TRBD2. Germline lookup yields CDR1 SGHVS and CDR2 FQNEAQ. This CDR3 is 15 amino acids long. The CDR3 loop reads CASSLAAMYSYEQYF. The CDR3 DNA reads as TGTGCCAGCAGCCTAGCGGCGATGTACTCCTACGAGCAGTACTTC.

In this sample, this clonotype turned up a few times. The genes are TRBV15 and TRBJ2-6; D gene ambiguous. V dropped 2 bases and J dropped 1 base, with 9 bases sitting between them. Germline loops: CDR1 LNHNV, CDR2 YYDKDF (reference sequence). CDR3 length: 16 amino acids. CDR3 bases: TGTGCCACCAGCAGAACACCCAATTCTGGGGCCAACGTCCTGACTTTC. Translated: CATSRTPNSGANVLTF.

The chain's CDR3 is CASSSQGAGGYTF. The CDR3, as DNA: TGTGCCAGCAGCTCACAGGGGGCTGGGGGCTACACCTTC. This chain links TRBV7-2 with TRBJ1-2, with 9 bases aligning to TRBD1. Germline V gene sequence: CDR1 SGHTA, CDR2 FQGNSA. The CDR3 is 13 residues long. Germline trimming cut 4 bases from V and 8 bases from J; bases unmatched to any gene: 5.

This clonotype was found many times. CDR3 nucleotide sequence: TGTGCCAGCAGCTCCGCCGGGGTATGGGGTCAGCCCCAGCATTTT. It codes for CASSSAGVWGQPQHF. The chain carries TRBV7-2 and TRBJ1-5; D unresolved. Germline V gene sequence: CDR1 SGHTA, CDR2 FQGNSA. The CDR3 loop spans 15 amino acids. Trimming shortened V by 4 bases and J by 6 bases, and 16 bases separated the two germline ends.

The CDR3 spells CASSSGQIREAFF. The DNA for the CDR3 is TGTGCCAGCAGTTCCGGACAGATCAGAGAAGCTTTCTTT. V is TRBV6-1 and J is TRBJ1-1, with D possibly being TRBD1 (6 bases). This CDR3 is 13 amino acids long. Germline lookup yields CDR1 MNHNS and CDR2 SASEGT. Trimming shortened V by 5 bases and J by 8 bases, and 15 bases separated the two germline ends.

Many counts were recorded for this clonotype. The V call is TRBV28, the J call TRBJ1-5; 9 bases match TRBD1. The CDR3 covers 15 residues. Germline lookup yields CDR1 MDHEN and CDR2 SYDVKM. Losses at the gene ends were 6 bases for V and 4 bases for J; bases not matched to a gene: 7. In nucleotides, the CDR3 is TGTGCCAGCAGCTTAGGAGGGACAGGGAATCAGCCCCAGCATTTT. Amino acid sequence: CASSLGGTGNQPQHF.

This clonotype occurred a few times. This rearrangement joins TRBV6-5 to TRBJ2-5; 8 nucleotides match TRBD2. The CDR3 is 13 amino acids. Germline CDR1 MNHEY, CDR2 SVGAGI. V lost 6 bases, J lost 5 bases, and 5 bases stayed unmatched. CDR3 region: CASSPAGAETQYF. In DNA, the CDR3 is TGTGCCAGCAGCCCAGCGGGGGCGGAGACCCAGTACTTC.

This rearrangement joins TRBV30 to TRBJ1-2; D is unclear. The CDR3 length is 12 residues. CDR1 is GTSNPN, CDR2 SVGIG, per germline (reference sequence). Trimming took off 2 bases at V and 3 bases at J, with 7 bases between the two ends. CDR3 DNA: TGTGCCTGGAGTAGACACGACTATGGCTACACCTTC. It encodes CAWSRHDYGYTF.

The rearrangement joins TRBV19 to TRBJ2-1; D remains ambiguous. The germline V gene encodes CDR1 LNHDA and CDR2 SQIVND (reference sequence). CDR3 length: 13 amino acids. Deletions cut 1 base from V and 3 bases from J, with 4 bases between. CDR3 coding DNA: TGTGCCAGTAGTATAGGGCACTACAATGAGCAGTTCTTC. Translated, it gives CASSIGHYNEQFF.

V gene TRBV15 combines with J gene TRBJ1-2, with 9 positions matching TRBD1. The junction had 7 bases not matched to a gene; V was cut back by 4 bases and J by 4 bases. The germline CDR1 and CDR2 sequences are LNHNV and YYDKDF (reference sequence). The CDR3 has 15 amino acids. In nucleotides, the CDR3 is TGTGCCACCAGCACCCGGACAGGGGAGGGCTATGGCTACACCTTC. Translation gives CATSTRTGEGYGYTF.